This T cell receptor (beta chain) comes out of a study of blood T cells in healthy people across ages. Overall study findings and caveats: Donor CMV infection status was unknown, possibly confounding age-related changes in expanded clonotypes. A greater number of naive CD4+ cells and higher diversity distinguished long-lived donors from aged donors.

The study drew donors from healthy Caucasian individuals in Russia aged about 6 to 90. Each individual donor underwent a draw of about 11 milliliters of peripheral blood. The second PCR ran about 7 to 12 cycles with a sample-barcoded 5' primer and J-beta primers. Each CDR3 protein is one row after TCRdb ran MiXCR on the 5' RACE reads. The repertoire consists of hundreds of thousands of distinct CDR3 sequences, with roughly 20% occurring once and the leading ten covering approximately 3.7%. This clonotype was recorded a few times. What it binds is unknown. The CDR3 runs 16 residues. The V segment lost 1 base and the J segment 5 bases; nucleotides outside the gene matches: 12. Germline V gene sequence: CDR1 DFQATT, CDR2 SNEGSKA (reference sequence).

V and J are TRBV20-1 and TRBJ2-7; 9 positions match TRBD2. This sequence was found in an older man in good health. The specimen was blood. Written as DNA, the CDR3 is TGCAGTGCTAGAGCATTGCGGGCTAGCGGGATTAACGAGCAGTACTTC. Translating it yields CSARALRASGINEQYF.